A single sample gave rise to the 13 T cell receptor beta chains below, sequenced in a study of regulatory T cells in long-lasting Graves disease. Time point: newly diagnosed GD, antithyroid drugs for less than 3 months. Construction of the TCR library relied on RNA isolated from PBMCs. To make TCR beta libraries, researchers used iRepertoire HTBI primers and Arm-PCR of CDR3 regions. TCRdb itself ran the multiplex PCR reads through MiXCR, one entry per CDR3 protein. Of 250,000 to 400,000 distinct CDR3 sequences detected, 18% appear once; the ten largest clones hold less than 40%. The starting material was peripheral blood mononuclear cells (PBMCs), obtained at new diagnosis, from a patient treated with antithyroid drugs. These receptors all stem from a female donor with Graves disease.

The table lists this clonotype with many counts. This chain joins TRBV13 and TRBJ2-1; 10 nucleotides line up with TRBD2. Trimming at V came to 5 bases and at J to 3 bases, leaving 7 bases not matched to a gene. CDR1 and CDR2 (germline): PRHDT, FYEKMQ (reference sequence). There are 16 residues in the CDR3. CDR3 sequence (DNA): TGTGCCAGCAGCCCTAGCGGGAGCGAAGACTACAATGAGCAGTTCTTC. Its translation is CASSPSGSEDYNEQFF.

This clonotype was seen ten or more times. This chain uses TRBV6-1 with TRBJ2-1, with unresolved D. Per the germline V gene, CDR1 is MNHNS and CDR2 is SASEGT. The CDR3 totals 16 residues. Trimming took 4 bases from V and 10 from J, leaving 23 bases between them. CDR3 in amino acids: CASSAPSAATTGEQFF. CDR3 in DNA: TGTGCCAGCAGTGCCCCTTCGGCGGCCACCACCGGGGAGCAGTTCTTC.

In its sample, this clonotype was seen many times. CDR3 sequence (DNA): TGTGCCAGCAGTGATAGAGGTTGGTCAGTTCAGCCCCAGCATTTT. It encodes CASSDRGWSVQPQHF. The chain has TRBV5-8 and TRBJ1-5; D is undetermined. Germline V gene data show CDR1 as SGHTS and CDR2 as YDEGEE. The CDR3 length is 15 residues. V lost 5 bases, J lost 6 bases, and 18 bases lay in between.

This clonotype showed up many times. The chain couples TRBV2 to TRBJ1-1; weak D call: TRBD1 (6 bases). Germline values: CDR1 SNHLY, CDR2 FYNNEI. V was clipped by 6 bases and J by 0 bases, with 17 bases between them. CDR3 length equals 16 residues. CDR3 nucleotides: TGTGCCAGCAGGCCGACAGGTACAAAAATGAACACTGAAGCTTTCTTT. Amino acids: CASRPTGTKMNTEAFF.

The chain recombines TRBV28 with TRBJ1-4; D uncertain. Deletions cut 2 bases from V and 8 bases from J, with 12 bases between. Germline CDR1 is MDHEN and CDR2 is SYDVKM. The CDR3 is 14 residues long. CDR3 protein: CASSLGPEGEKLFF. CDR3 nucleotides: TGTGCCAGCAGTTTAGGGCCCGAAGGGGAAAAACTGTTTTTT.

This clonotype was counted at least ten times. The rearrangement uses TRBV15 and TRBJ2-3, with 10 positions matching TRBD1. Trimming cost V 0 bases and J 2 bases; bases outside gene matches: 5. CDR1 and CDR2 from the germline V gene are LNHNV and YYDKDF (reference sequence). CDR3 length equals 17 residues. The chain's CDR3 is CATSREETGGPTDTQYF. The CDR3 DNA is TGTGCCACCAGCAGAGAAGAGACAGGGGGCCCCACAGATACGCAGTATTTT.

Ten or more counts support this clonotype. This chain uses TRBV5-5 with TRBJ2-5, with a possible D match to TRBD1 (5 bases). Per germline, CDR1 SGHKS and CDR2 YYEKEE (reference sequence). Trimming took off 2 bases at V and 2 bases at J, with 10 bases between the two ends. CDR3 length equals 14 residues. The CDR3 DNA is TGTGCCAGCAGCTTAGGGGTTTATCAAGAGACCCAGTACTTC. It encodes CASSLGVYQETQYF.

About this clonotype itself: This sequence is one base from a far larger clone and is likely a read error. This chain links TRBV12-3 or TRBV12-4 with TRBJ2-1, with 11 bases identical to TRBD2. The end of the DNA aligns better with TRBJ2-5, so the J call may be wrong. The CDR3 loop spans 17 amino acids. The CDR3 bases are TGTGCCAGCAGTTTAGCGACTAGCGGGGCGACGATCTTGACCCAGTACTTC. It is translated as CASSLATSGATILTQYF.

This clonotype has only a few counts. CDR3 sequence: CASSPTVSGANVLTF. The CDR3, as DNA: TGTGCCAGCAGTCCGACAGTTTCTGGGGCCAACGTCCTGACTTTC. The chain uses TRBV6-2 or TRBV6-3 and TRBJ2-6; tentative D call: TRBD1 (5 bases). CDR3 length equals 15 residues. The germline V gene has CDR1 MNHEY and CDR2 SVGEGT. The V gene lost 5 bases and the J gene lost 1 base, with 9 bases spanning the gap.

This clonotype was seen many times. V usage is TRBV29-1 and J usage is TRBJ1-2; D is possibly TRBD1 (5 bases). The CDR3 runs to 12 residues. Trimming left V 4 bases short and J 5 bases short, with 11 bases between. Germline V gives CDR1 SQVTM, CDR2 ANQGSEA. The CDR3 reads CSVGDRSYGYTF. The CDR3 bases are TGCAGCGTTGGAGACAGATCATATGGCTACACCTTC.

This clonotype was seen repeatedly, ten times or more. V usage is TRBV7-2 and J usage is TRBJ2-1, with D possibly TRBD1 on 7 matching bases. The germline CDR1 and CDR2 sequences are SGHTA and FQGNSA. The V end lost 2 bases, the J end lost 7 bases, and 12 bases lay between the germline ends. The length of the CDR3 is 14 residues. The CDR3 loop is CASSLSPGGNEQFF. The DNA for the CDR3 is TGTGCCAGCAGCTTATCCCCAGGGGGGAATGAGCAGTTCTTC.

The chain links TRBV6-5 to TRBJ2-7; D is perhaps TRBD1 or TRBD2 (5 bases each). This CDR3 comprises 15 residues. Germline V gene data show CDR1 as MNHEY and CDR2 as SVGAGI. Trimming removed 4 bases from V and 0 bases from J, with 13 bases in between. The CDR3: CASSCSPGPSYEQYF. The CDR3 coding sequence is TGTGCCAGCAGTTGCTCACCGGGACCCTCCTACGAGCAGTACTTC.

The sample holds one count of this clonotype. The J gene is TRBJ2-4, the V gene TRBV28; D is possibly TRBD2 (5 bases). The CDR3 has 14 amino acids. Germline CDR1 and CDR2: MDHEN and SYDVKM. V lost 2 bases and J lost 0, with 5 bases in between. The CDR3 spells CASSLGGAKNIQYF. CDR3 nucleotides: TGTGCCAGCAGTTTAGGAGGAGCCAAAAACATTCAGTACTTC.